Listed below are T cell receptor beta chains from one sample, sequenced in a study of shared clonotypes between healthy human individuals. Only in-frame clones appear in the TCRdb table, and some are missing; sequencing was by immunoSEQ multiplex PCR. The profile shows 630,000 or so clones, 98% of them singletons. Sequenced: naive CD8+ T cells sorted from blood. The receptors here all came from a man aged 25-40 years in good health. The CDR3 runs from the conserved cysteine through the conserved F or W. A D gene is named only where the DNA matches it firmly. A clone size is listed for some rows: how often the clone was seen (once, few, many), or a class if it is expanded.

NA TRBJ1-3 TRBV7-2 NA CASSLALSGTGNTIYF TGTGCCAGCAGCTTAGCCCTATCAGGGACTGGAAACACCATATATTTT
NA TRBJ1-5 TRBV7-8 TRBD1 CASSSLQGAQPQHF TGTGCCAGCAGCTCATTACAGGGGGCTCAGCCCCAGCATTTT
NA TRBJ2-3 TRBV5-1 NA CASSPSGWSVDTQYF TGCGCCAGCAGCCCCAGTGGGTGGTCAGTGGATACGCAGTATTTT
NA TRBJ1-1 TRBV7-6 NA CASTLGGTEAFF TGTGCCAGCACCCTGGGGGGCACTGAAGCTTTCTTT
NA TRBJ2-7 TRBV11-2 NA CASSFSLYEQYF TGTGCCAGCAGCTTCTCCCTCTACGAGCAGTACTTC
NA TRBJ2-7 TRBV6-5 NA CASSYSPSLGEQYF TGTGCCAGCAGTTACTCGCCTAGCCTTGGCGAGCAGTACTTC
NA TRBJ2-7 TRBV20-1 NA CSASQEQQYF TGCAGTGCTAGTCAAGAGCAGCAGTACTTC
NA TRBJ2-5 TRBV10-3 TRBD1 CAISELGQEQETQYF TGTGCCATCAGTGAGTTGGGACAGGAGCAAGAGACCCAGTACTTC
NA TRBJ1-1 TRBV12-5 TRBD1 CASGSPGTGRDEPGTEAFF TGTGCTAGTGGTTCTCCCGGGACAGGGAGAGACGAACCTGGAACTGAAGCTTTCTTT
NA TRBJ2-3 TRBV6-6 TRBD2 CASGLAGSDTQYF TGTGCCAGCGGACTAGCGGGAAGCGATACGCAGTATTTT
NA TRBJ2-7 TRBV18 NA CASSPPIGSYEQYF TGTGCCAGCTCGCCACCGATAGGCTCCTACGAGCAGTACTTC
once TRBJ2-2 TRBV11-3 TRBD1 CASSLRQGYTGELFF TGTGCCAGCAGCTTAAGACAGGGTTACACCGGGGAGCTGTTTTTT
NA TRBJ2-7 TRBV5-8 NA CASRGGTYEQYF TGTGCCAGCCGGGGCGGGACCTACGAGCAGTACTTC
NA TRBJ2-7 TRBV11-2 NA CASSGTTYEQYF TGTGCCAGCAGCGGGACAACCTACGAGCAGTACTTC
NA TRBJ2-5 TRBV10-3 NA CAISPTNQETQYF TGTGCCATATCCCCTACCAACCAAGAGACCCAGTACTTC
once TRBJ2-7 TRBV7-8 TRBD2 CASSLVRGDYEQYF TGTGCCAGCAGCTTAGTGCGGGGGGACTACGAGCAGTACTTC
NA TRBJ2-7 TRBV5-5 NA CASSSGSHSSYEQYF TGTGCCAGCAGCTCCGGCTCCCATAGCTCCTACGAGCAGTACTTC
NA TRBJ2-1 TRBV6-5 TRBD2 CASRRLAGGNNEQFF TGTGCCAGCAGGCGACTAGCGGGCGGGAACAATGAGCAGTTCTTC
NA TRBJ2-1 TRBV5-4 NA CASSRGPGSSYNEQFF TGTGCCAGCAGCCGAGGACCAGGAAGCTCCTACAATGAGCAGTTCTTC
once TRBJ1-2 TRBV19 NA CASSTALSLGQVLSYGYTF TGTGCCAGTAGTACCGCACTATCACTTGGGCAGGTATTATCCTATGGCTACACCTTC
NA TRBJ1-5 TRBV7-9 TRBD1 CASSPGDRDQPQHF TGTGCCAGCAGCCCCGGGGACAGGGATCAGCCCCAGCATTTT
NA TRBJ2-7 TRBV11-3 NA CASAYSSYEQYF TGTGCCAGCGCCTACAGCTCCTACGAGCAGTACTTC
NA TRBJ2-6 TRBV9 NA CASSDRGSGANVLTF TGTGCCAGCAGCGATCGGGGTTCTGGGGCCAACGTCCTGACTTTC
once TRBJ2-1 TRBV7-8 TRBD2 CASSFPGGRALNEQFF TGTGCCAGCAGCTTCCCGGGCGGGAGGGCCCTCAATGAGCAGTTCTTC
NA TRBJ2-7 TRBV7-8 TRBD1 CASSLYGDRVREQYF TGTGCCAGCAGCTTATATGGCGACAGGGTAAGGGAGCAGTACTTC
NA TRBJ1-2 TRBV5-5 NA CASSLEVVRDYGYTF TGTGCCAGCAGCTTGGAGGTCGTCAGGGACTATGGCTACACCTTC
once TRBJ2-1 TRBV18 NA CASSPPKIDALQFF TGTGCCAGCTCACCACCGAAAATCGACGCGCTCCAGTTCTTC
NA TRBJ2-7 TRBV19 TRBD2 CASSILPGGSYEQYF TGTGCCAGTAGTATCCTTCCGGGGGGATCCTACGAGCAGTACTTC
NA TRBJ1-5 TRBV7-2 NA CASSLEGFSNQPQHF TGTGCCAGCAGCTTAGAAGGATTTAGCAATCAGCCCCAGCATTTT
NA TRBJ2-7 TRBV11-2 NA CASSLEAPYEQYF TGTGCCAGCAGCTTAGAGGCTCCTTACGAGCAGTACTTC
NA TRBJ2-1 TRBV27 NA CASSLSAINEQFF TGTGCCAGCAGTTTATCAGCCATCAATGAGCAGTTCTTC
NA TRBJ2-1 TRBV5-4 NA CASSLTGESEQFF TGTGCCAGCAGCTTGACGGGAGAAAGTGAGCAGTTCTTC
once TRBJ1-5 TRBV15 NA CATSRDEGYSNQPQHF TGTGCCACCAGCAGAGATGAGGGATATAGCAATCAGCCCCAGCATTTT
NA TRBJ2-7 TRBV7-9 NA CASSYRDGYEQYF TGTGCCAGCAGCTACAGGGATGGGTACGAGCAGTACTTC
NA TRBJ2-7 TRBV6-5 NA CASSSRTFNEQYF TGTGCCAGCAGTTCCAGGACATTTAACGAGCAGTACTTC
NA TRBJ1-1 TRBV7-8 NA CASSPSPDGMNTEAFF TGTGCCAGCAGCCCATCCCCGGACGGAATGAACACTGAAGCTTTCTTT
NA TRBJ1-1 TRBV7-2 TRBD1 CASSFGTGVLLTEAFF TGTGCCAGCAGCTTTGGGACAGGGGTATTACTGACTGAAGCTTTCTTT
NA TRBJ2-5 TRBV6-5 NA CASSYSGGQETQYF TGTGCCAGCAGTTACTCGGGGGGCCAGGAGACCCAGTACTTC
NA TRBJ1-2 TRBV10-3 TRBD1 CAISESSQGDREWGYTF TGTGCCATCAGTGAGTCCTCGCAGGGGGACAGGGAGTGGGGCTACACCTTC
NA TRBJ1-2 TRBV4-1 NA CASSQEPAGAGYGYTF TGCGCCAGCAGCCAAGAACCGGCAGGGGCGGGCTATGGCTACACCTTC
NA TRBJ2-7 TRBV7-9 NA CASSPSDGISYEQYF TGTGCCAGCAGTCCATCGGACGGGATCTCCTACGAGCAGTACTTC
NA TRBJ2-7 TRBV27 TRBD1 CASSLVQGALYEQYF TGTGCCAGCAGTTTAGTACAGGGGGCTTTGTACGAGCAGTACTTC
NA TRBJ2-7 TRBV5-4 NA CASSSSPIGVYEQYF TGTGCCAGCAGCTCCTCCCCTATCGGGGTCTACGAGCAGTACTTC
NA TRBJ2-3 TRBV14 TRBD1 CASSHAGQGYPDTQYF TGTGCCAGCAGCCACGCCGGACAGGGGTATCCAGATACGCAGTATTTT
NA TRBJ2-3 TRBV9 NA CASSGEVATQYF TGTGCCAGCAGCGGTGAGGTCGCTACGCAGTATTTT
NA TRBJ2-1 TRBV2 TRBD2 CASSGSVSGAYNEQFF TGTGCCAGCAGTGGTTCGGTTAGCGGGGCCTACAATGAGCAGTTCTTC
NA TRBJ1-1 TRBV28 NA CASSFSLTEAFF TGTGCCAGCAGTTTTTCCCTCACTGAAGCTTTCTTT
NA TRBJ2-1 TRBV30 NA CAWGDRLPYNEQFF TGTGCCTGGGGGGATCGACTCCCTTACAATGAGCAGTTCTTC
NA TRBJ2-3 TRBV2 NA CASSETGFDTDTQYF TGTGCCAGCAGTGAAACAGGGTTTGACACAGATACGCAGTATTTT
NA TRBJ2-7 TRBV10-3 NA CAISESTRLEQYF TGTGCCATCAGTGAGTCGACCCGGTTAGAGCAGTACTTC
NA TRBJ2-7 TRBV7-8 NA CASSLAEGGYEQYF TGTGCCAGCAGCTTAGCTGAGGGAGGCTACGAGCAGTACTTC
NA TRBJ2-7 TRBV5-8 NA CASSPGGIF TGTGCCAGCAGCCCCGGTGGGATCTTC
NA TRBJ1-5 TRBV7-9 TRBD1 CASSPGQGTEQPQHF TGTGCCAGCAGCCCAGGACAGGGGACGGAGCAGCCCCAGCATTTT
NA TRBJ2-1 TRBV9 NA CASSQSGPYNEQFF TGTGCCAGCAGTCAGTCAGGACCCTACAATGAGCAGTTCTTC
NA TRBJ2-7 TRBV7-9 TRBD2 CASSGGTSEGYEQYF TGTGCCAGCAGCGGAGGGACTAGCGAAGGATACGAGCAGTACTTC
NA TRBJ2-2 TRBV5-5 NA CASSLGLERAGELFF TGTGCCAGCAGCTTAGGACTCGAGAGGGCCGGGGAGCTGTTTTTT
once TRBJ2-7 TRBV30 TRBD2 CAWGASGNWEQYF TGTGCCTGGGGGGCTAGCGGGAATTGGGAGCAGTACTTC
NA TRBJ2-7 TRBV15 NA CATSRGGGAYEQYF TGTGCCACCAGCAGAGGCGGCGGAGCCTACGAGCAGTACTTC
NA TRBJ2-6 TRBV29-1 NA CSVVGRDSGANVLTF TGCAGCGTTGTAGGCAGGGACTCTGGGGCCAACGTCCTGACTTTC
NA TRBJ1-2 TRBV29-1 NA CSVAGEEQVPYGYTF TGCAGCGTAGCAGGAGAAGAGCAGGTCCCTTATGGCTACACCTTC